What follows are 32 T cell receptor beta chains derived from one specimen sequenced in a study of blood T cell repertoires in COVID-19. Some clones are missing from TCRdb's copy, which holds only in-frame ones; the method was immunoSEQ multiplex PCR. The top ten hold 5% of the sample, which has around 100,000 clones, 85% to 90% seen once. The sequenced sample was peripheral blood. The receptors were sampled from a human donor in a cohort sampled during active COVID-19.

V usage is TRBV7-2 and J usage is TRBJ1-5, with 10 nucleotides matching TRBD1. The germline V gene has CDR1 SGHTA and CDR2 FQGNSA. V was clipped by 4 bases and J by 2 bases; unmatched bases: 5. The CDR3 is 16 residues long. In DNA form, the CDR3 reads TGTGCCAGCAGCTCGGGCGGGACAGGGGGCAATCAGCCCCAGCATTTT. Protein product: CASSSGGTGGNQPQHF. Full variable domain (outside the CDR3, taken from reference TRBV7-2 and TRBJ1-5): GAGVSQSPSNKVTEKGKDVELRCDPISGHTALYWYRQSLGQGLEFLIYFQGNSAPDKSGLPSDRFSAERTGGSVSTLTIQRTQQEDSAVYLCASSSGGTGGNQPQHFGDGTRLSIL.

The chain has TRBV28 and TRBJ1-4; D is uncertain. Germline V gene lookup returns CDR1 MDHEN and CDR2 SYDVKM. V lost 2 bases and J lost 8, with 12 bases in between. The CDR3 spans 14 residues. The CDR3 DNA reads TGTGCCAGCAGTTTAAGTTACCAGCGGGAAAAACTGTTTTTT. It specifies CASSLSYQREKLFF. The variable domain in full, with the rest retrieved from reference TRBV28 and TRBJ1-4, is DVKVTQSSRYLVKRTGEKVFLECVQDMDHENMFWYRQDPGLGLRLIYFSYDVKMKEKGDIPEGYSVSREKKERFSLILESASTNQTSMYLCASSLSYQREKLFFGSGTQLSVL.

The chain joins TRBV29-1 to TRBJ1-2; D is possibly TRBD1 (5 bases). Trimming removed 6 bases from V and 4 bases from J, with 12 bases in between. Germline-derived CDR1 and CDR2 are SQVTM and ANQGSEA. The CDR3 is 12 amino acids. The CDR3 protein is CSVGTGGYGYTF. CDR3 nucleotides: TGCAGCGTGGGGACGGGGGGCTATGGCTACACCTTC.

The V gene is TRBV27, the J gene TRBJ1-4; 7 positions match TRBD1. There are 14 residues in the CDR3. J lost 4 bases, V lost 6 bases, and 5 bases had no gene match. The germline CDR1 and CDR2 sequences are MNHEY and SMNVEV (reference sequence). CDR3 in DNA: TGTGCCAGCAGCCTCCGGGACAGTAATGAAAAACTGTTTTTT. Its protein is CASSLRDSNEKLFF.

The chain has TRBV4-1 and TRBJ2-3; D is unresolved. The CDR3 length is 16 residues. The germline gives CDR1 MGHRA, CDR2 YSYEKL. V dropped 2 bases and J dropped 2 bases, with 14 bases sitting between them. The CDR3 sequence is CASSQYPAVNTDTQYF. The DNA for the CDR3 is TGCGCCAGCAGCCAATACCCCGCGGTGAACACAGATACGCAGTATTTT.

The chain links TRBV30 to TRBJ2-7; TRBD1 aligns across 9 bases. With V trimmed by 1 base and J by 4 bases, 2 bases remained unmatched. CDR1 is GTSNPN and CDR2 is SVGIG in the germline V gene (reference sequence). The CDR3 spans 13 residues. The CDR3, as DNA: TGTGCCTGGAGTGCCGGGACAGGGTACGAGCAGTACTTC. Translation: CAWSAGTGYEQYF.

The rearrangement joins TRBV28 to TRBJ1-6; 11 bases line up with TRBD1. With 10 bases clipped from V and 7 bases from J, the junction kept 3 bases outside the gene matches. The CDR3 is made up of 13 amino acids. Germline assignment: CDR1 MDHEN and CDR2 SYDVKM. The CDR3, as DNA: TGTGCCACTAGGGACAGGGGGAATTCACCCCTCCACTTT. Its translation is CATRDRGNSPLHF.

CDR3 residues: CASTPSYRELFF. Written as DNA, the CDR3 is TGTGCCAGTACCCCCTCCTATCGGGAGCTGTTTTTT. The chain uses TRBV19 and TRBJ2-2; D is uncertain. Between the trimmed V and J ends, which lost 7 bases and 9 bases, there was a span of 12 bases. The CDR3 spans 12 residues. Germline-derived CDR1 and CDR2 are LNHDA and SQIVND (reference sequence).

The chain uses TRBV7-2 and TRBJ2-5; 8 bases are a match to TRBD2. Per the germline V gene, CDR1 is SGHTA and CDR2 is FQGNSA. Germline trimming cut 5 bases from V and 7 bases from J; bases unmatched to any gene: 15. This CDR3 has 16 amino acids. This chain's CDR3 is CASSAVSGIGEGTQYF. In DNA, the CDR3 is TGTGCCAGCAGCGCCGTTAGCGGGATCGGGGAGGGGACCCAGTACTTC. The complete variable domain, with remaining parts taken from reference TRBV7-2 and TRBJ2-5, reads GAGVSQSPSNKVTEKGKDVELRCDPISGHTALYWYRQSLGQGLEFLIYFQGNSAPDKSGLPSDRFSAERTGGSVSTLTIQRTQQEDSAVYLCASSAVSGIGEGTQYFGPGTRLLVL.

This chain uses TRBV2 with TRBJ2-3, with D perhaps matching TRBD1 (5 bases). Trimming pared 6 bases from V and 6 bases from J, leaving 13 bases between. CDR3 length: 13 residues. In germline, CDR1 is SNHLY, CDR2 FYNNEI. In DNA, the CDR3 is TGTGCCAGCAGGCGGACAACCCGGGATACGCAGTATTTT. Translation gives CASRRTTRDTQYF.

The genes are TRBV7-2 and TRBJ1-5; TRBD1 is a possible D gene (5 bases). Germline values: CDR1 SGHTA, CDR2 FQGNSA. The V end lost 5 bases, the J end lost 4 bases, and 9 bases lay between the germline ends. CDR3 length: 13 amino acids. CDR3 sequence reads: CASSARTNQPQHF. The DNA for the CDR3 is TGTGCCAGCAGCGCCCGGACAAATCAGCCCCAGCATTTT.

This sequence joins TRBV6-5 and TRBJ2-7, with 7 bases aligning to TRBD2. This CDR3 spans 15 amino acids. The junction had 8 bases not matched to a gene; V was cut back by 2 bases and J by 4 bases. Germline lookup yields CDR1 MNHEY and CDR2 SVGAGI. CDR3 loop: CASSYSLGEGYEQYF. The CDR3 DNA reads TGTGCCAGCAGTTACAGTCTGGGGGAGGGTTACGAGCAGTACTTC.

This clone was recorded a few times. The rearrangement joins TRBV5-1 to TRBJ1-1; possibly TRBD1 for D (5 bases). The ends were cut back, 3 bases at V and 5 bases at J, with 14 bases in the middle. Per the germline V gene, CDR1 is SGHRS and CDR2 is YFSETQ. The CDR3 sequence is 14 residues long. The CDR3 sequence is CASSSAQGWTEAFF. CDR3 DNA sequence: TGCGCCAGCAGCTCGGCCCAGGGCTGGACTGAAGCTTTCTTT.

The CDR3 DNA follows: TGTGCCAGCAGTTTAGCGCGGGCCATTCAGTACTTC. Its protein is CASSLARAIQYF. V is TRBV12-3 or TRBV12-4 and J is TRBJ2-4, with D possibly TRBD2 on 5 matching bases. Trimming stripped 0 bases from V and 9 bases from J, with 6 bases between. CDR3 size: 12 residues.

V usage is TRBV11-2 and J usage is TRBJ1-1; D may be TRBD1 (6 bases). Germline V gene lookup returns CDR1 SGHAT and CDR2 FQNNGV. This CDR3 has 16 residues. The V end lost 5 bases, the J end lost 5 bases, and 21 bases lay between the germline ends. CDR3 sequence: CASSLGQLGQGTEAFF. CDR3 in DNA: TGTGCCAGCAGCCTTGGACAGCTCGGACAAGGGACTGAAGCTTTCTTT.

The table lists this clone with a few counts. V usage is TRBV30 and J usage is TRBJ2-7, with 9 bases aligning to TRBD1. The CDR3 extends over 13 amino acids. Per the germline V gene, CDR1 is GTSNPN and CDR2 is SVGIG (reference sequence). Unmatched junction bases numbered 2, after V lost 3 bases and J lost 2 bases. This CDR3 is CAWSGTGPYEQYF. The DNA of the CDR3 is TGTGCCTGGAGCGGGACAGGGCCCTACGAGCAGTACTTC.

The rearrangement uses TRBV19 and TRBJ1-5; 9 bases map to TRBD1. The junction had 8 bases not matched to a gene; V was cut back by 5 bases and J by 0 bases. CDR1 is LNHDA and CDR2 is SQIVND in the germline V gene (reference sequence). The length of the CDR3 is 17 residues. CDR3 residues: CASSGTGNPYSNQPQHF. For the CDR3, the DNA is TGTGCCAGTAGTGGGACAGGGAATCCGTATAGCAATCAGCCCCAGCATTTT.

This rearrangement joins TRBV28 to TRBJ2-7; 9 bases align to TRBD1. CDR3 length: 15 amino acids. CDR1 and CDR2 (germline): MDHEN, SYDVKM. V lost 3 bases and J lost 4; bases outside the gene matches: 7. DNA for the CDR3: TGTGCCAGCAGTTTGGGTGGACAGGGGCGATACGAGCAGTACTTC. Protein product: CASSLGGQGRYEQYF.

The chain is built from TRBV28 and TRBJ2-2; 8 bases align to TRBD1. The junction had 6 bases not matched to a gene; V was cut back by 5 bases and J by 1 base. The CDR3 is 16 residues long. CDR1 and CDR2 (germline): MDHEN, SYDVKM. In DNA, the CDR3 is TGTGCCAGCAGTCGAGCTGGGACAGGGAACACCGGGGAGCTGTTTTTT. Its protein is CASSRAGTGNTGELFF. Together with reference TRBV28 and TRBJ2-2, the CDR3 gives the full variable domain: DVKVTQSSRYLVKRTGEKVFLECVQDMDHENMFWYRQDPGLGLRLIYFSYDVKMKEKGDIPEGYSVSREKKERFSLILESASTNQTSMYLCASSRAGTGNTGELFFGEGSRLTVL.

This chain joins TRBV9 and TRBJ2-7; D unresolved. There are 15 residues in the CDR3. CDR1 is SGDLS, CDR2 YYNGEE, per germline. Between the trimmed V and J ends, which lost 2 bases and 0 bases, there was a span of 12 bases. The CDR3 nucleotides are TGTGCCAGCAGCGTGGGTGGGCGCCACTCCTACGAGCAGTACTTC. It is translated as CASSVGGRHSYEQYF.

V gene TRBV27 combines with J gene TRBJ2-5; TRBD2 agrees at 8 bases. This CDR3 is 16 amino acids long. Germline CDR1 is MNHEY and CDR2 is SMNVEV (reference sequence). V was clipped by 5 bases and J by 4 bases; unmatched bases: 12. The CDR3 nucleotides are TGTGCCAGCAGTCCCACTAGCGGTATGCCCCGAGAGACCCAGTACTTC. Translating it yields CASSPTSGMPRETQYF.

This rearrangement joins TRBV7-2 to TRBJ2-1; a possible D gene is TRBD2 (6 bases). Germline-derived CDR1 and CDR2 are SGHTA and FQGNSA. Deletions cut 1 base from V and 4 bases from J, with 11 bases between. The CDR3 covers 15 residues. CDR3 in DNA: TGTGCCAGCAGCTTAGATCACGGGACTTACAATGAGCAGTTCTTC. It yields the protein CASSLDHGTYNEQFF.

The chain combines TRBV6-5 with TRBJ1-6; 8 nucleotides line up with TRBD1. V trimming: 8 bases; J trimming: 8 bases; junction bases outside the gene matches: 8. Germline CDR1 MNHEY, CDR2 SVGAGI. This CDR3 contains 14 residues. CDR3 amino acids: CASQKDRADSPLHF. The DNA of the CDR3 is TGTGCCAGCCAAAAGGACAGGGCGGATTCACCCCTCCACTTT.

This rearrangement joins TRBV11-1 to TRBJ2-2; D might be TRBD2 (6 bases). This CDR3 comprises 13 residues. Germline V CDR1 and CDR2: SGHAT, FQDESV (reference sequence). Trimming removed 5 bases from V and 7 bases from J, with 11 bases in between. CDR3 bases: TGTGCCAGCAGCCAGGGACTTCGCGGGGAGCTGTTTTTT. Its translation: CASSQGLRGELFF.

The chain joins TRBV6-6 to TRBJ2-4, with 8 bases matching TRBD1. V was pared by 4 bases and J by 5 bases, with 7 bases of the junction left unmatched. CDR3 size: 15 residues. CDR1 MNHNY and CDR2 SVGAGI come from the germline V gene (reference sequence). The CDR3 loop is CASSFPTGVENIQYF. The CDR3 bases are TGTGCCAGCAGTTTTCCGACAGGGGTCGAAAACATTCAGTACTTC.

This clone has a handful of counts. The chain joins TRBV30 to TRBJ1-5; D not resolved. From germline, CDR1 is GTSNPN and CDR2 SVGIG (reference sequence). The V end lost 0 bases, the J end lost 3 bases, and 12 bases lay between the germline ends. This CDR3 is 15 amino acids long. The CDR3 region has the DNA TGTGCCTGGAGTGTCATACACCATACCAATCAGCCCCAGCATTTT. This codes for CAWSVIHHTNQPQHF.

V is TRBV11-2 and J is TRBJ1-2; D gene uncertain. Trimming left V 6 bases short and J 7 bases short, with 12 bases between. Germline CDR1 is SGHAT and CDR2 is FQNNGV. This CDR3 comprises 12 residues. The CDR3 DNA sequence: TGTGCCAGCAGTTCCCTTTCCGGTGGCTACACCTTC. It is translated as CASSSLSGGYTF.

The rearrangement uses TRBV27 and TRBJ1-1; 8 bases match TRBD1. Germline assignment: CDR1 MNHEY and CDR2 SMNVEV (reference sequence). Losses at the gene ends were 5 bases for V and 5 bases for J; bases not matched to a gene: 10. The CDR3 totals 15 residues. The CDR3 protein is CASSPRTGRGTEAFF. The CDR3 coding sequence is TGTGCCAGCAGTCCGCGGACAGGGAGAGGGACTGAAGCTTTCTTT.

The rearrangement uses TRBV2 and TRBJ1-4, with a possible D match to TRBD1 (5 bases). Germline V gene sequence: CDR1 SNHLY, CDR2 FYNNEI. The CDR3 runs to 13 residues. V was cut by 10 bases and J by 3 bases, with 12 bases left in between. CDR3 loop: CATGQGANEKLFF. The CDR3 DNA follows: TGTGCCACCGGTCAGGGCGCTAATGAAAAACTGTTTTTT.

The rearrangement joins TRBV28 to TRBJ2-5; TRBD2 agrees at 14 bases. After removal of 3 bases from V and 5 bases from J, the junction contained 5 bases not matched to a gene. Germline V gene sequence: CDR1 MDHEN, CDR2 SYDVKM. CDR3 size: 16 residues. CDR3 region: CASSFMGLAGAETQYF. The CDR3 DNA follows: TGTGCCAGCAGTTTTATGGGACTAGCGGGAGCTGAGACCCAGTACTTC.

This chain joins TRBV11-2 and TRBJ2-7; D might be TRBD1 (6 bases). Germline values: CDR1 SGHAT, CDR2 FQNNGV. The germline V and J ends were trimmed by 3 bases and 4 bases, with 10 bases remaining between them. This CDR3 has 13 residues. The DNA for the CDR3 is TGTGCCAGCAGCTTGGACACAGGGTACGAGCAGTACTTC. Encoded protein: CASSLDTGYEQYF.

The chain joins TRBV9 to TRBJ2-1; unclear D gene. The CDR3 runs 15 residues. The V gene's germline CDR1 is SGDLS and CDR2 YYNGEE. Between the trimmed V and J ends, which lost 0 bases and 1 base, there was a span of 8 bases. CDR3 region: CASSVEGASYNEQFF. Here the CDR3 DNA reads TGTGCCAGCAGCGTAGAAGGAGCTTCCTACAATGAGCAGTTCTTC.